This TCR beta chain was obtained from a study of blood T cell repertoires in COVID-19. Study-level background: The samples span acute and convalescent COVID-19 from the United States, Italy and Spain. Sample material is recorded as cDNA or gDNA derived from T cells, B-cell-depleted T cells, or PBMCs.

The ends lost 0 bases at V and 2 bases at J; junction bases unmatched: 9. Germline V gene sequence: CDR1 GTSNPN, CDR2 SVGIG (reference sequence). The CDR3 spans 16 residues. Original processing notes: Amplification from reference gene primers served as the basis for estimated nucleated cell counts. Method: immunoSEQ multiplex PCR; TCRdb's copy keeps in-frame clones and lacks some. V and J calls and clone size follow that table, whereas D and trimming were derived from the DNA. Of some 110,000 clones listed, approximately 80% are singletons. What was sequenced was peripheral blood. The source of this sequence is a woman in her 70s with acute or convalescent COVID-19. The V call is TRBV30, the J call TRBJ1-1, with 7 bases that match TRBD1. For the CDR3, the DNA is TGTGCCTGGAGTGTACGAACAGGGGTTGTAAACACTGAAGCTTTCTTT. It yields the protein CAWSVRTGVVNTEAFF. The whole variable domain, filled in from reference TRBV30 and TRBJ1-1, reads SQTIHQWPATLVQPVGSPLSLECTVEGTSNPNLYWYRQAAGRGLQLLFYSVGIGQISSEVPQNLSASRPQDRQFILSSKKLLLSDSGFYLCAWSVRTGVVNTEAFFGQGTRLTVV.